A selection of T cell receptor beta chains follows, all from one sample in a study of CD8 T cells in ankylosing spondylitis. TCRdb passed the 5' RACE reads through MiXCR, listing each CDR3 protein once. Among tens of thousands of distinct CDR3 sequences, 6.2% were seen once, and the ten largest hold around 5.3%. The material sequenced was synovial fluid, either unsorted or a sorted T cell fraction (not recorded which). The receptors originated from a male donor with ankylosing spondylitis. CDR3s include the opening cysteine and the closing phenylalanine or tryptophan. The order of the fields is clone size, D gene, V gene, J gene, CDR3 protein, CDR3 DNA. D genes are given only for firm matches. Size tells how often a clone was seen (once, few, many) or the class of an expanded clone, and some rows leave it out.

many	TRBD2	TRBV20-1	TRBJ2-2	CSARDRSSGYTGELFF	TGCAGTGCTAGAGATCGTTCTAGCGGATACACCGGGGAGCTGTTTTTT
many	-	TRBV7-7	TRBJ2-1	CASSEGRQSEQFF	TGTGCTAGCAGCGAAGGGAGGCAAAGTGAGCAGTTCTTC
many	-	TRBV18	TRBJ1-1	CASSVPGPYEAFF	TGTGCCAGCTCAGTTCCCGGGCCCTACGAAGCTTTCTTT
few	TRBD2	TRBV20-1	TRBJ2-1	CSAQTSGRVYEQFF	TGCAGTGCTCAAACTAGCGGGAGGGTCTATGAGCAGTTCTTC
many	TRBD2	TRBV3-1	TRBJ2-7	CASSSGRRGYEQYF	TGTGCCAGCAGCTCCGGGAGGCGTGGCTACGAGCAGTACTTC
many	-	TRBV2	TRBJ1-2	CASSEGSTRRKHGMGYTF	TGTGCCAGCAGTGAAGGGAGTACTAGAAGGAAGCACGGGATGGGCTACACCTTC
many	TRBD1	TRBV7-2	TRBJ1-1	CASRTSGTGSNTEAFF	TGTGCCAGCAGGACCTCCGGGACAGGGTCGAACACTGAAGCTTTCTTT
-	TRBD1	TRBV5-6	TRBJ1-1	CASSFSGTGNTEAFF	TGTGCCAGCAGCTTTTCCGGGACAGGGAACACTGAAGCTTTCTTT
many	-	TRBV25-1	TRBJ2-2	CASSPRGITGELFF	TGTGCCAGCAGTCCCCGGGGAATCACCGGGGAGCTGTTTTTT
many	TRBD1	TRBV27	TRBJ2-1	CASSSGQAYSYNEQFF	TGTGCCAGCAGCTCGGGACAGGCGTACTCCTACAATGAGCAGTTCTTC
many	-	TRBV12-3/TRBV12-4	TRBJ2-7	CASRPQGKDEQYF	TGTGCCAGCAGGCCTCAGGGTAAGGACGAGCAGTACTTC
-	-	TRBV20-1	TRBJ1-1	CSARGGGGTGSEAFF	TGCAGTGCTAGGGGGGGAGGGGGAACGGGGTCGGAAGCTTTCTTT
many	-	TRBV7-3	TRBJ2-7	CASSLSGGDEQYF	TGTGCCAGCAGCTTATCCGGCGGCGACGAGCAGTACTTC
many	-	TRBV7-2	TRBJ1-5	CASSFSGEPGQPQHF	TGTGCCAGCAGCTTCTCAGGGGAGCCGGGACAGCCCCAGCATTTT
many	TRBD2	TRBV20-1	TRBJ2-1	CSALPGTSVNEQFF	TGCAGTGCTCTCCCCGGGACTAGTGTCAATGAGCAGTTCTTC
-	-	TRBV28	TRBJ2-3	CASSTSGPRYTDTQYF	TGTGCCAGCAGTACATCCGGGCCTCGGTACACAGATACGCAGTATTTT
many	-	TRBV27	TRBJ2-7	CASSTKGRADVGYEQYF	TGTGCCAGCAGTACTAAAGGGCGGGCGGACGTGGGCTACGAGCAGTACTTC
many	TRBD1	TRBV12-3/TRBV12-4	TRBJ2-5	CASSSRDRGGTQYF	TGTGCCAGCAGTTCCCGGGACAGGGGTGGGACCCAGTACTTC
many	TRBD2	TRBV20-1	TRBJ2-1	CSAPRGLAVSFF	TGCAGTGCGCCCCGCGGGCTAGCGGTTTCATTCTTC
few	TRBD1	TRBV2	TRBJ2-7	CASSPLGTGGEQYF	TGTGCCAGCAGTCCGCTGGGGACAGGGGGCGAGCAGTACTTC
-	-	TRBV28	TRBJ1-5	CASRGPIEPQHF	TGTGCCAGCAGGGGCCCGATCGAGCCCCAGCATTTT
many	TRBD2	TRBV28	TRBJ2-1	CASSLWRAGGEVRDEQFF	TGTGCCAGCAGTTTATGGCGAGCGGGAGGGGAGGTTAGGGATGAGCAGTTCTTC
-	-	TRBV4-2	TRBJ2-7	CASSRGSGDWQYF	TGTGCCAGCAGCCGAGGCTCGGGTGACTGGCAGTACTTC
many	-	TRBV7-7	TRBJ2-5	CASSSTGTREETQYF	TGTGCCAGCAGCTCTACTGGAACTAGGGAAGAGACCCAGTACTTC
-	-	TRBV11-3	TRBJ2-1	CASSWGRASYNEQFF	TGTGCCAGCAGCTGGGGCAGGGCGTCCTACAATGAGCAGTTCTTC
many	TRBD1	TRBV29-1	TRBJ2-5	CSVDRGQKTQYF	TGCAGCGTAGACAGGGGGCAAAAGACCCAGTACTTC
-	-	TRBV7-2	TRBJ2-7	CASSLAGTQSYEQYF	TGTGCCAGCAGCTTAGCCGGGACACAATCCTACGAGCAGTACTTC
many	TRBD1	TRBV9	TRBJ2-1	CASSVAGTGYTNEQFF	TGTGCCAGCAGCGTAGCCGGGACAGGGTATACCAATGAGCAGTTCTTC
many	-	TRBV29-1	TRBJ1-1	CSVEAGWDAFF	TGCAGCGTTGAGGCAGGGTGGGACGCTTTCTTT
many	-	TRBV5-1	TRBJ1-1	CASSFWGWNTEAFF	TGCGCCAGCAGCTTTTGGGGGTGGAACACTGAAGCTTTCTTT
many	TRBD1	TRBV5-1	TRBJ2-7	CASSEGQGEREQYF	TGCGCCAGCAGCGAGGGACAGGGAGAACGAGAGCAGTACTTC
many	-	TRBV28	TRBJ2-1	CASSLPGSSYNEQFF	TGTGCCAGCAGTTTACCGGGTTCAAGCTACAATGAGCAGTTCTTC
many	TRBD1	TRBV5-1	TRBJ1-4	CASSRTGNRANEKLFF	TGCGCCAGCAGCCGGACAGGGAATCGGGCTAATGAAAAACTGTTTTTT
many	TRBD2	TRBV10-3	TRBJ2-1	CAISEWGLAGRHEQFF	TGTGCCATCAGTGAGTGGGGACTAGCGGGTAGGCATGAGCAGTTCTTC
few	-	TRBV20-1	TRBJ1-4	CSARTPRGVNEKLFF	TGCAGTGCTAGAACCCCGCGAGGCGTTAATGAAAAACTGTTTTTT
few	TRBD2	TRBV12-3/TRBV12-4	TRBJ2-1	CASSLHPGTSGRHEQFF	TGTGCCAGCAGTCTACACCCCGGGACTAGCGGGAGGCATGAGCAGTTCTTC
many	TRBD1	TRBV7-2	TRBJ2-3	CASSFLADRGLNTQYF	TGTGCCAGCAGCTTTCTAGCGGACAGGGGCCTGAATACGCAGTATTTT
many	-	TRBV29-1	TRBJ1-2	CSVRFPGTGYGYTF	TGCAGCGTTAGGTTTCCGGGGACGGGCTATGGCTACACCTTC
many	TRBD1	TRBV12-3/TRBV12-4	TRBJ1-6	CASSPQGVNSPLHF	TGTGCCAGCAGTCCTCAGGGGGTGAATTCACCCCTCCACTTT
many	-	TRBV20-1	TRBJ2-1	CSTLPSGNEQFF	TGCAGTACCCTCCCTAGTGGCAATGAGCAGTTCTTC
-	TRBD1	TRBV20-1	TRBJ2-3	CSARLGTGDSDTQYF	TGCAGTGCTAGATTAGGGACAGGGGATTCAGATACGCAGTATTTT
many	TRBD2	TRBV5-6	TRBJ2-3	CASSFAPGLAHYTQYF	TGTGCCAGCAGTTTCGCACCGGGACTAGCTCATTATACGCAGTATTTT
many	TRBD2	TRBV24-1	TRBJ2-1	CATSAWGEGSNEQFF	TGTGCCACCAGTGCATGGGGGGAGGGTAGCAATGAGCAGTTCTTC
many	TRBD1	TRBV7-9	TRBJ2-7	CASSLTQGAGEQYF	TGTGCCAGCAGCTTAACACAGGGGGCCGGCGAGCAGTACTTC
many	TRBD2	TRBV15	TRBJ2-3	CATSRDGAGGLTDTQYF	TGTGCCACCAGCAGAGATGGAGCGGGAGGGCTCACAGATACGCAGTATTTT
many	-	TRBV5-1	TRBJ2-2	CASKEEAGATGELFF	TGCGCCAGCAAAGAGGAAGCAGGGGCCACCGGGGAGCTGTTTTTT
-	TRBD2	TRBV7-8	TRBJ2-7	CASSPSSGGYEQYF	TGTGCCAGCAGCCCCTCCTCGGGGGGGTACGAGCAGTACTTC
many	-	TRBV4-2	TRBJ2-4	CASSQGGGLLAKNIQYF	TGTGCCAGCAGCCAAGGGGGCGGACTACTAGCCAAAAACATTCAGTACTTC
-	-	TRBV14	TRBJ2-3	CASSQVSPGALLSSTDTQYF	TGTGCCAGCAGCCAAGTCTCACCGGGGGCCCTTCTTTCTAGCACAGATACGCAGTATTTT